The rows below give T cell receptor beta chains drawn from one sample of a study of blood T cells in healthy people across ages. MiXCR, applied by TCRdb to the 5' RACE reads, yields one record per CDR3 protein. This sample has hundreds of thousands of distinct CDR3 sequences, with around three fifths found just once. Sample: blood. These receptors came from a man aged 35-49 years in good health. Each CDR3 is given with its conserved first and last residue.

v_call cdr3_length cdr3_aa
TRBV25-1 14 CASSGQGRIYGYTF
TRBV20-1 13 CSARDRVNTEAFF
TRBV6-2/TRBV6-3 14 CASDWGSGANVLTF
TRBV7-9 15 CASSLLPGRSYEQYF
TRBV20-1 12 CSDRGIGETQYF
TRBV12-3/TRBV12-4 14 CASPSPPGFNEQYF
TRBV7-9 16 CASSHRAGGKGNEQFF
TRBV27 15 CASSLTALSTDTQYF
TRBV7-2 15 CASTLVSGPYNEQFF
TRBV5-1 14 CASSLEGQDREAFF
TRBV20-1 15 CSARETGTSGNEQYF
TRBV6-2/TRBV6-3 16 CASSRDGQGGNQPQHF
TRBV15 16 CATSRDLTATNEKLFF
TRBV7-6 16 CASSLRSAVSSYEQYF
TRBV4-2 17 CASSPSDYPSSTDTQYF
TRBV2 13 CASSVIGVETQYF
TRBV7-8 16 CASSFSRESNEETQYF
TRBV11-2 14 CASSPDQNYNEQFF
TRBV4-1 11 CASSQGREQFF
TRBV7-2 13 CASSKPQQDGYTF
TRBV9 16 CASSVESRWATYGYTF
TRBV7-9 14 CASSRTSPPYEQYF
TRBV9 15 CASSVIVGARDTQYF
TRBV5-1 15 CASSLANYGQETQYF
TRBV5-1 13 CASSLTDYYGYTF
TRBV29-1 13 CSVGPSGPETQYF
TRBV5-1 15 CASSLGTALNSPLHF
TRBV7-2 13 CASSWTEYNEQFF
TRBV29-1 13 CSVEAGGNTEAFF
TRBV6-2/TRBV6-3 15 CASTNRAAGNQPQHF
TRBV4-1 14 CASSQFSGPYGYTF
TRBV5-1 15 CASTPDGGSNQPQHF
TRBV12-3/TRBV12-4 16 CASTPTGGSSNQPQHF
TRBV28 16 CASRSESPLPNYGYTF
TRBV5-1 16 CASSLGRGGSTDTQYF
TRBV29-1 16 CSVGGLAGGLFYEQYF
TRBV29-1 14 CSVEATGGADMQYF
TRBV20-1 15 CSARDPQVGVTEAFF
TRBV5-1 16 CASRSPGGVSTDTQYF
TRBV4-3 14 CASSQDRGSDTQYF
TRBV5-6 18 CASSLSARPAGVSYEQYF
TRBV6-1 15 CASSEAQGYGYEQYF
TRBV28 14 CASSFIGGLQPQHF
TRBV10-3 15 CAISESRGEQETQYF
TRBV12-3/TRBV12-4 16 CASSLLLARVRTEAFF
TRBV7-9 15 CASSRTGGLVTEAFF
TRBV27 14 CASKGQGALETQYF
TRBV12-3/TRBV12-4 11 CVGGANYGYTF
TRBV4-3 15 CASSPRSSTADTQYF
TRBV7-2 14 CASRLYRTQETQYF